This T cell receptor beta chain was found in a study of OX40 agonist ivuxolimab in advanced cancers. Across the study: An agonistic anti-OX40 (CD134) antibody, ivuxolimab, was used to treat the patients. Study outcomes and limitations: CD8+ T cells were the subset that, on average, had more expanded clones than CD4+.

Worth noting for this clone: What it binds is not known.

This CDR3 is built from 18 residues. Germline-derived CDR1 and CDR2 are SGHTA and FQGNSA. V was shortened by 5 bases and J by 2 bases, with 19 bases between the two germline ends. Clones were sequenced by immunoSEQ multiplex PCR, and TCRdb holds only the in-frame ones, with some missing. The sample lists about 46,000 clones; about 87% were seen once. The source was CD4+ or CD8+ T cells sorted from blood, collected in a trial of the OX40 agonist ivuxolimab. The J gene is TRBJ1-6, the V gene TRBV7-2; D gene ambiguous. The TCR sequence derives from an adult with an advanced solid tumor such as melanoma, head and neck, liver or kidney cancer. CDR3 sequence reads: CASSETYVWSTYNSPLHF. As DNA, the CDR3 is TGTGCCAGCAGCGAGACCTACGTTTGGTCAACCTATAATTCACCCCTCCACTTT.